The source of this TCR beta chain is a study of cytomegalovirus exposure and HLA in healthy donors. On this clone itself: The target antigen is unknown. At one end, the junction sequence differs from germline, possibly due to a read error.

The PCR made use of 60 Vbeta and 13 Jbeta primers. Measured with immunoSEQ multiplex PCR; TCRdb has only the in-frame clones, and not every one. This table holds 95,000 to 100,000 clones, about 80% found once. The study, taken as a whole, reports: It was shown in a later analysis that HLA-associated TCR beta chains were more clonally expanded than other, equally common chains. Differences between HLA loci emerged in a later analysis of TCR association rates, with DRB1 most and HLA-C fewest. There were reportedly fewer N-insertions in an Asian-associated ancestry cluster than the approximately 670-donor mean, in a later analysis.

Sequences were obtained from PBMCs. This sequence originates from a middle-aged man in good health and CMV-seropositive.

The CDR3 loop reads CASGEWTKIF. The DNA of the CDR3 is TGTGCCAGCGGAGAATGGACTAAGATCTTT. The chain employs TRBV6-1 and TRBJ1-1; D not resolved. Germline V CDR1 and CDR2: MNHNS, SASEGT. This CDR3 region has 10 residues.